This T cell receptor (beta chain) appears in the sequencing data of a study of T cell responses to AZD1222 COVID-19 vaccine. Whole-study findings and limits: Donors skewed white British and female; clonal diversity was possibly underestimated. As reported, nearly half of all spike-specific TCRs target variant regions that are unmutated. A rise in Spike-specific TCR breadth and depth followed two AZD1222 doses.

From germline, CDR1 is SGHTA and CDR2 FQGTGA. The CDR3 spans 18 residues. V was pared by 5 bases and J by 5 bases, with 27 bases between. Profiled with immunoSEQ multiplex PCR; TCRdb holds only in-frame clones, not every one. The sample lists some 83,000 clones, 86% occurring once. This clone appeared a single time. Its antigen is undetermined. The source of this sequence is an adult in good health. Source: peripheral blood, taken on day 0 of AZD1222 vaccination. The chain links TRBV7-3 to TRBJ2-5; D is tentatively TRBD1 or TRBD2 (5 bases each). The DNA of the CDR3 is TGTGCCAGCAGCCCACTGGGCCCGGGGCCCGGACCCGTGGAGACCCAGTACTTC. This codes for CASSPLGPGPGPVETQYF.